The 24 T cell receptor beta chains listed next were all sequenced from one sample in a study of CD8 T cells in Susac syndrome. A quantity of about 0.5 to 1 ug RNA underwent reverse transcription using random hexamers. Via MiXCR, TCRdb re-called the immunoSEQ multiplex PCR reads, giving one row per CDR3 protein. The sample includes about 300,000 distinct CDR3 sequences, 70% to 90% of them seen just once. The sample consisted of CD8+ T cells from PBMCs. Every receptor here comes from a human donor with multiple sclerosis.

The genes are TRBV6-6 and TRBJ2-7; 9 bases are a match to TRBD1. The CDR3 covers 15 residues. With V trimmed by 1 base and J by 3 bases, 4 bases remained unmatched. Germline CDR1 and CDR2: MNHNY and SVGAGI (reference sequence). This CDR3 is CASSYFGTGNYEQYF. The DNA for the CDR3 is TGTGCCAGCAGTTACTTTGGGACAGGGAACTACGAGCAGTACTTC.

This clonotype was counted between two and nine times. The chain recombines TRBV5-8 with TRBJ2-2; tentatively, D is TRBD1 or TRBD2 (5 bases each). Germline CDR1 is SGHTS and CDR2 is YDEGEE. The CDR3 totals 17 residues. The V and J ends lost 4 bases and 8 bases respectively, with 24 bases between them. This CDR3 reads CASSPINGAVGEGELFF. The CDR3 DNA sequence: TGTGCCAGCAGCCCTATCAATGGGGCCGTGGGAGAAGGGGAGCTGTTTTTT.

In its sample, this clonotype was seen once. The chain recombines TRBV30 with TRBJ1-5; a possible D gene is TRBD1 (5 bases). The length of the CDR3 is 13 residues. Trimming shortened V by 5 bases and J by 0 bases, and 8 bases separated the two germline ends. Germline V CDR1 and CDR2: GTSNPN, SVGIG (reference sequence). CDR3 in DNA: TGTGCCTGGGGCAGGGATAGCAATCAGCCCCAGCATTTT. It yields the protein CAWGRDSNQPQHF.

This sequence joins TRBV20-1 and TRBJ2-5; 11 nucleotides match TRBD2. CDR1 and CDR2 (germline): DFQATT, SNEGSKA (reference sequence). The CDR3 contains 16 residues. Trimming at V came to 4 bases and at J to 1 base, leaving 8 bases not matched to a gene. The CDR3 DNA reads as TGCAGTGCTAAACTACTAGCGGGAGACCCCCAAGAGACCCAGTACTTC. This gives the protein CSAKLLAGDPQETQYF.

This chain connects TRBV13 to TRBJ2-5; D might be TRBD1 (6 bases). V lost 0 bases and J lost 2, with 13 bases in between. Germline V lookup: CDR1 PRHDT, CDR2 FYEKMQ (reference sequence). The CDR3 runs 16 residues. The CDR3 nucleotides read TGTGCCAGCAGCTTAGGCCTTTCAGGGGCACAAGAGACCCAGTACTTC. Residues: CASSLGLSGAQETQYF.

The gene calls are TRBV4-1 and TRBJ2-1; 12 nucleotides match TRBD2. From germline, CDR1 is MGHRA and CDR2 YSYEKL. J lost 8 bases, V lost 1 base, and 6 bases had no gene match. The CDR3 sequence is 16 residues long. CDR3 nucleotide sequence: TGCGCCAGCAGCCAAGGACGACTAGCGGGAGTCTATGAGCAGTTCTTC. Encoded protein: CASSQGRLAGVYEQFF.

The rearrangement uses TRBV19 and TRBJ2-2; 7 bases are a match to TRBD1. The CDR3 totals 18 residues. V lost 6 bases, J lost 3 bases, and 16 bases stayed unmatched. CDR1 and CDR2 (germline): LNHDA, SQIVND (reference sequence). CDR3 residues: CASRWWDSPDGDTGELFF. CDR3 coding DNA: TGTGCCAGTAGATGGTGGGACAGCCCCGACGGGGACACCGGGGAGCTGTTTTTT.

This CDR3 is CASSQASSSYNSPLHF. CDR3 DNA sequence: TGTGCCAGCAGCCAAGCCAGTAGCTCCTATAATTCACCCCTCCACTTT. This chain uses TRBV14 with TRBJ1-6; unclear D gene. Germline V gene sequence: CDR1 SGHDN, CDR2 FVKESK. Trimming stripped 1 base from V and 0 bases from J, with 7 bases between. This CDR3 comprises 16 residues.

Of note for this clonotype: Because the CDR3 is missing its conserved closing phenylalanine or tryptophan, this is likely a read error. The chain recombines TRBV6-5 with TRBJ2-7, with 9 bases identical to TRBD2. The germline gives CDR1 MNHEY, CDR2 SVGAGI. V was clipped by 2 bases and J by 5 bases; unmatched bases: 7. This CDR3 region has 15 residues. CDR3 bases: TGTGCCAGCAGTTACAGCGGGGGGTTGTTCCACGAGCAGTACCTC. Translated, it gives CASSYSGGLFHEQYL.

The rearrangement links TRBV20-1 to TRBJ2-1; 9 nucleotides line up with TRBD1. The V and J ends lost 1 base and 4 bases, in that order; junction bases with no gene match: 5. Germline CDR1 and CDR2: DFQATT and SNEGSKA (reference sequence). This CDR3 spans 15 amino acids. CDR3 DNA sequence: TGCAGTGCTAGAGTGGACAGGGGAGGGTACAATGAGCAGTTCTTC. Residues: CSARVDRGGYNEQFF.

The chain is built from TRBV20-1 and TRBJ2-7; perhaps TRBD2 as D (6 bases). Germline CDR1 reads DFQATT; CDR2 reads SNEGSKA (reference sequence). The CDR3 has 14 residues. Between the trimmed V and J ends, which lost 4 bases and 6 bases, there was a span of 19 bases. In nucleotides, the CDR3 is TGCAGTGCTACTAGCGCCAGGGAGGTGGGCGAGCAGTACTTC. It yields the protein CSATSAREVGEQYF.

This chain links TRBV27 with TRBJ2-1; D ambiguous. The CDR3 runs to 16 residues. In germline, CDR1 is MNHEY, CDR2 SMNVEV (reference sequence). Trimming stripped 6 bases from V and 2 bases from J, with 17 bases between. The CDR3 loop reads CASSPERWVAYNEQFF. Here the CDR3 DNA reads TGTGCCAGCAGCCCTGAGAGATGGGTTGCCTACAATGAGCAGTTCTTC.

Only one count was recorded for this clonotype. The chain is built from TRBV5-5 and TRBJ2-3, with D unclear. CDR1 and CDR2 from the germline V gene are SGHKS and YYEKEE (reference sequence). The CDR3 totals 15 residues. The V and J ends lost 1 base and 4 bases respectively, with 13 bases between them. The CDR3 bases are TGTGCCAGCAGCTTGTTCCGCGGACCTGCAGATACGCAGTATTTT. As protein: CASSLFRGPADTQYF.

The CDR3 coding sequence is TGTGCCAGTAGTACGACTATCGCGGGGGAGCAGTACTTC. This translates into CASSTTIAGEQYF. The gene calls are TRBV19 and TRBJ2-7; D might be TRBD2 (6 bases). Germline loops: CDR1 LNHDA, CDR2 SQIVND (reference sequence). Trimming cost V 4 bases and J 7 bases, with 14 bases left between them. There are 13 residues in the CDR3.

The V gene is TRBV27, the J gene TRBJ2-1; a possible D gene is TRBD1 (5 bases). V lost 7 bases and J lost 5, with 21 bases in between. The CDR3 runs to 16 residues. The germline gives CDR1 MNHEY, CDR2 SMNVEV (reference sequence). The CDR3 region is CASKTGIRGSHNEQFF. The CDR3 bases are TGTGCCAGCAAGACTGGCATTAGGGGATCCCACAATGAGCAGTTCTTC.

The rearrangement uses TRBV28 and TRBJ2-3, with D perhaps TRBD1 or TRBD2 (5 bases each). This CDR3 spans 16 amino acids. CDR1 is MDHEN and CDR2 is SYDVKM in the germline V gene. Trimming shortened V by 4 bases and J by 0 bases, and 14 bases separated the two germline ends. The DNA of the CDR3 is TGTGCCAGCAGTTCGGGGACCGAAACTAGCACAGATACGCAGTATTTT. This encodes CASSSGTETSTDTQYF.

This chain joins TRBV14 and TRBJ2-3; no reliable D call. This CDR3 comprises 12 residues. Germline V gene lookup returns CDR1 SGHDN and CDR2 FVKESK. Trimming took off 3 bases at V and 4 bases at J, with 5 bases between the two ends. DNA of the CDR3: TGTGCCAGCAGCCACCTATCAGATACGCAGTATTTT. Its translation: CASSHLSDTQYF. Full variable domain (remainder filled in from reference TRBV14 and TRBJ2-3): EAGVTQFPSHSVIEKGQTVTLRCDPISGHDNLYWYRRVMGKEIKFLLHFVKESKQDESGMPNNRFLAERTGGTYSTLKVQPAELEDSGVYFCASSHLSDTQYFGPGTRLTVL.

In nucleotides, the CDR3 is TGTGCCATCAGGGGGAGTGGTGGCAATCAGCCCCAGCATTTT. Translation gives CAIRGSGGNQPQHF. The chain combines TRBV10-3 with TRBJ1-5, with D unresolved. The CDR3 is made up of 14 amino acids. CDR1 and CDR2 (germline): ENHRY, SYGVKD. V was shortened by 6 bases and J by 2 bases, with 11 bases between the two germline ends.

CDR3 sequence (DNA): TGTGCCAGCAGCGTCAGCGGGCAGACAGTCCAGCCCCAGCATTTT. Amino acid sequence: CASSVSGQTVQPQHF. The chain joins TRBV9 to TRBJ1-5, with a weak D call TRBD1 (5 bases). CDR3 size: 15 residues. Per the germline V gene, CDR1 is SGDLS and CDR2 is YYNGEE. Deletions cut 2 bases from V and 7 bases from J, with 16 bases between.

The CDR3 region has the DNA TGTGCCAGCAGTTTATACCCCCTTAGCAATCAGCCCCAGCATTTT. It encodes CASSLYPLSNQPQHF. The V and J genes are TRBV28 and TRBJ1-5; D is uncertain. CDR1 and CDR2 from the germline V gene are MDHEN and SYDVKM. The CDR3 is 15 amino acids. Trimming left V 1 base short and J 0 bases short, with 7 bases between.

The table lists this clonotype with a count of one. CDR3 residues: CASSVRDATYEQYF. The CDR3 coding sequence is TGCGCCAGCAGCGTCCGGGACGCGACCTACGAGCAGTACTTC. The V call is TRBV5-1, the J call TRBJ2-7; D is tentatively TRBD1 or TRBD2 (5 bases each). Trimming took off 4 bases at V and 2 bases at J, with 13 bases between the two ends. This CDR3 comprises 14 residues. Germline V lookup: CDR1 SGHRS, CDR2 YFSETQ.

J is TRBJ2-1 and V is TRBV14; 8 bases line up with TRBD2. Germline CDR1 reads SGHDN; CDR2 reads FVKESK. The J segment lost 9 bases and the V segment lost 6 bases, leaving 19 bases of the junction unmatched. There are 17 residues in the CDR3. Here the CDR3 reads CASRGVSLAGQGGEQFF. CDR3 coding DNA: TGTGCCAGCAGAGGCGTATCCCTAGCGGGCCAGGGAGGTGAGCAGTTCTTC.

J is TRBJ2-3 and V is TRBV5-4; D not certain. The CDR3 covers 12 residues. Germline V gene sequence: CDR1 SGHNT, CDR2 YYREEE (reference sequence). V lost 2 bases, J lost 3 bases, and 4 bases lay in between. The CDR3, as DNA: TGTGCCAGCAGCTTTTTGACAGATACGCAGTATTTT. Its protein is CASSFLTDTQYF.

There are a few counts of this clonotype. The chain has TRBV5-6 and TRBJ2-7, with D maybe TRBD1 (6 bases). CDR3 size: 14 residues. With 0 bases removed from V and 2 bases from J, the gap between germline ends came to 9 bases. CDR1 is SGHDT, CDR2 YYEEEE, per germline. In DNA, the CDR3 is TGTGCCAGCAGCTTGGGGACAGCGACCTACGAGCAGTACTTC. Its translation: CASSLGTATYEQYF.